The 32 T cell receptor beta chains below were found in one sample sequenced in a study of blood T cell repertoires in COVID-19. Data came from immunoSEQ multiplex PCR; TCRdb stores just in-frame clones and leaves some out. The sample contains hundreds of thousands of clones, around 87% of which appear only once. Sequencing used peripheral blood. The receptors come from a woman in her sixties or seventies with COVID-19, enrolled during active disease.

The gene calls are TRBV5-6 and TRBJ2-3, with TRBD1 matching over 7 bases. The CDR3 has 13 residues. V was clipped by 3 bases and J by 3 bases; unmatched bases: 1. CDR1 and CDR2 from the germline V gene are SGHDT and YYEEEE. CDR3 in DNA: TGTGCCAGCAGCTCGGGACAGACAGATACGCAGTATTTT. Its protein is CASSSGQTDTQYF.

In DNA, the CDR3 is TGTGCCAGCAGTACTAGGGGGCGGGAAGCTTTCTTT. It yields the protein CASSTRGREAFF. The V call is TRBV12-3 or TRBV12-4, the J call TRBJ1-1; 7 positions agree with TRBD1. V shed 5 bases, J shed 8 bases, and the junction held 5 bases outside the gene matches. The CDR3 totals 12 residues.

The chain joins TRBV19 to TRBJ2-3; tentatively, D is TRBD2 (7 bases). Per germline, CDR1 LNHDA and CDR2 SQIVND (reference sequence). Trimming pared 6 bases from V and 3 bases from J, leaving 19 bases between. CDR3 size: 16 residues. The CDR3, as DNA: TGTGCCAGTAGCCGTCAGGAGGGGGGAGGGACAGATACGCAGTATTTT. As protein: CASSRQEGGGTDTQYF.

The J gene is TRBJ1-6, the V gene TRBV7-9, with 7 bases identical to TRBD1. The CDR3 extends over 14 amino acids. CDR1 and CDR2 (germline): SEHNR, FQNEAQ (reference sequence). The V segment lost 4 bases and the J segment 5 bases; nucleotides outside the gene matches: 2. The CDR3 loop is CASSSQGNNSPLHF. The CDR3 nucleotides are TGTGCCAGCAGCTCACAGGGGAATAATTCACCCCTCCACTTT.

The chain combines TRBV14 with TRBJ2-1; 7 bases align to TRBD2. This CDR3 is 15 amino acids long. Germline V CDR1 and CDR2: SGHDN, FVKESK. J lost 3 bases, V lost 2 bases, and 4 bases had no gene match. In DNA form, the CDR3 reads TGTGCCAGCAGCCAACCCGGGGGGATCTACAATGAGCAGTTCTTC. Protein sequence: CASSQPGGIYNEQFF.

The chain uses TRBV5-1 and TRBJ2-3; 11 bases line up with TRBD1. The CDR3 covers 15 residues. Trimming took 4 bases from V and 4 from J; bases not matched to a gene: 5. CDR1 is SGHRS and CDR2 is YFSETQ in the germline V gene. The DNA for the CDR3 is TGCGCCAGCAGCCGAGGACAGGGGGCTCCAGATACGCAGTATTTT. As protein: CASSRGQGAPDTQYF.

The CDR3: CASSLGQGGNTGELFF. The CDR3 DNA reads TGTGCCAGCAGCTTAGGCCAGGGGGGGAACACCGGGGAGCTGTTTTTT. The chain joins TRBV11-3 to TRBJ2-2, with D maybe TRBD1 (7 bases). The V gene's germline CDR1 is SGHNT and CDR2 YENEEA. The CDR3 runs to 16 residues. Trimming left V 1 base short and J 1 base short, with 10 bases between.

In its sample, this clone was seen once. This rearrangement joins TRBV3-1 (or the pseudogene TRBV3-2) to TRBJ1-2; no clear D. Germline assignment: CDR1 LGHDT and CDR2 YNNKEL (reference sequence). The CDR3 length is 15 residues. Trimming shortened V by 4 bases and J by 5 bases, and 17 bases separated the two germline ends. As DNA, the CDR3 is TGTGCCAGCAGCCGTCGAGGCAGCCCCTTGTATGGCTACACCTTC. Protein sequence: CASSRRGSPLYGYTF.

The V and J genes are TRBV13 and TRBJ1-2; 10 nucleotides line up with TRBD1. V lost 6 bases, J lost 6 bases, and 7 bases stayed unmatched. The CDR3 is 14 residues long. CDR1 and CDR2 from the germline V gene are PRHDT and FYEKMQ (reference sequence). CDR3 in amino acids: CASRPRDRGDGYTF. CDR3 nucleotide sequence: TGTGCCAGCAGACCCCGGGACAGGGGTGATGGCTACACCTTC.

This chain joins TRBV7-8 and TRBJ2-2; possible D gene TRBD1, 5 bases. Germline loops: CDR1 SGHVS, CDR2 FQNEAQ. This CDR3 contains 15 residues. Deletions cut 2 bases from V and 1 base from J, with 8 bases between. The CDR3 spells CASSLYRLNTGELFF. Written as DNA, the CDR3 is TGTGCCAGCAGCTTATACAGGCTGAACACCGGGGAGCTGTTTTTT.

The genes are TRBV18 and TRBJ2-7, with 7 nucleotides matching TRBD1. The J segment lost 4 bases and the V segment lost 0 bases, leaving 6 bases of the junction unmatched. This CDR3 region has 15 residues. Germline lookup yields CDR1 KGHSH and CDR2 LQKENI. The CDR3 loop is CASSPPVGTAYEQYF. In DNA, the CDR3 is TGTGCCAGCTCACCACCGGTAGGGACAGCTTACGAGCAGTACTTC.

The V gene is TRBV12-5, the J gene TRBJ2-7; possibly TRBD1 for D (5 bases). The CDR3 length is 15 residues. Per the germline V gene, CDR1 is LGHNT and CDR2 is FRNRAP. V was cut by 5 bases and J by 2 bases, with 16 bases left in between. The CDR3 is CASGARQNPTYEQYF. Here the CDR3 DNA reads TGTGCTAGTGGTGCCCGACAGAACCCCACCTACGAGCAGTACTTC.

The genes are TRBV28 and TRBJ2-5, with 10 bases identical to TRBD2. CDR1 is MDHEN, CDR2 SYDVKM, per germline. The CDR3 sequence is 14 residues long. V gave up 3 bases and J gave up 4 bases; unmatched junction bases: 2. CDR3 in DNA: TGTGCCAGCAGTTTTAAGCGGGGGGGAGAGACCCAGTACTTC. Residues: CASSFKRGGETQYF.

This clone was seen only a few times. The V call is TRBV14, the J call TRBJ2-5; possible D gene TRBD1, 5 bases. The CDR3 totals 16 residues. Trimming cost V 0 bases and J 2 bases, with 13 bases left between them. In germline, CDR1 is SGHDN, CDR2 FVKESK. CDR3 DNA: TGTGCCAGCAGCCAAGATCTTACAGGTCGGCAAGAGACCCAGTACTTC. Amino acids: CASSQDLTGRQETQYF.

This sequence joins TRBV27 and TRBJ1-6; possibly TRBD1 for D (5 bases). Per germline, CDR1 MNHEY and CDR2 SMNVEV (reference sequence). The CDR3 length is 15 residues. The germline V and J ends were trimmed by 3 bases and 8 bases, with 14 bases remaining between them. This chain's CDR3 is CASSFSRTPDSPLHF. Here the CDR3 DNA reads TGTGCCAGCAGTTTCTCGAGGACACCGGATTCACCCCTCCACTTT.

This chain uses TRBV28 with TRBJ1-4; D not certain. Germline V gives CDR1 MDHEN, CDR2 SYDVKM. The CDR3 is made up of 14 amino acids. The ends were cut back, 6 bases at V and 0 bases at J, with 8 bases in the middle. The CDR3 bases are TGTGCCAGCAGATTCAGTGCAACTAATGAAAAACTGTTTTTT. Its translation is CASRFSATNEKLFF.

The J gene is TRBJ2-1, the V gene TRBV6-4; tentative D call: TRBD2 (7 bases). The V gene lost 0 bases and the J gene lost 3 bases, with 12 bases spanning the gap. This CDR3 region has 16 residues. From germline, CDR1 is MRHNA and CDR2 SNTAGT. This chain's CDR3 is CASSDSPRGHYNEQFF. The CDR3 DNA is TGTGCCAGCAGTGACTCTCCGCGGGGGCACTACAATGAGCAGTTCTTC.

This chain joins TRBV30 and TRBJ1-5; the D gene is possibly TRBD1 (6 bases). V was shortened by 1 base and J by 6 bases, with 10 bases between the two germline ends. There are 13 residues in the CDR3. Germline-derived CDR1 and CDR2 are GTSNPN and SVGIG (reference sequence). In DNA form, the CDR3 reads TGTGCCTGGAGTGGGAGGGGGGGTCAGCCCCAGCATTTT. It translates to CAWSGRGGQPQHF.

This clone was counted only a few times. Other DNA variants within this sample encode the same CDR3. J is TRBJ2-7 and V is TRBV28, with D maybe TRBD1 (7 bases). The V end was cut by 5 bases, the J end by 1 base, with 12 bases between. The CDR3 loop spans 14 amino acids. Germline assignment: CDR1 MDHEN and CDR2 SYDVKM. CDR3 protein: CASSPRDSSYEQYF. In DNA, the CDR3 is TGTGCCAGCAGTCCGCGGGACAGTTCCTACGAGCAGTACTTC.

V usage is TRBV24-1 and J usage is TRBJ2-2; the match to TRBD1 covers 8 bases. V shed 4 bases and J 7 bases; nucleotides not matched to a gene: 10. The CDR3 is 16 residues long. CDR1 is KGHDR and CDR2 is SFDVKD in the germline V gene. The CDR3 here is CATSDPGQGKGGELFF. Written as DNA, the CDR3 is TGTGCCACCAGTGACCCTGGACAGGGCAAGGGCGGGGAGCTGTTTTTT.

This clone has a single count. This rearrangement joins TRBV19 to TRBJ2-1; the match to TRBD2 covers 9 bases. The germline CDR1 and CDR2 sequences are LNHDA and SQIVND (reference sequence). Trimming cost V 5 bases and J 5 bases; bases outside gene matches: 13. The CDR3 is 17 residues long. The CDR3 here is CASSPLEASGADNEQFF. The CDR3, as DNA: TGTGCCAGTAGTCCCCTTGAGGCTAGCGGGGCAGACAATGAGCAGTTCTTC.

The gene calls are TRBV5-5 and TRBJ2-1, with no clear D. There are 13 residues in the CDR3. V was clipped by 3 bases and J by 3 bases, with 7 bases between them. Germline V gene sequence: CDR1 SGHKS, CDR2 YYEKEE (reference sequence). CDR3 sequence: CASSYPHYNEQFF. CDR3 DNA sequence: TGTGCCAGCAGCTATCCCCACTACAATGAGCAGTTCTTC. Supplemented by reference TRBV5-5 and TRBJ2-1, the full variable domain reads DAGVTQSPTHLIKTRGQQVTLRCSPISGHKSVSWYQQVLGQGPQFIFQYYEKEERGRGNFPDRFSARQFPNYSSELNVNALLLGDSALYLCASSYPHYNEQFFGPGTRLTVL.

This chain connects TRBV7-9 to TRBJ2-5; a possible D gene is TRBD2 (6 bases). CDR3 length: 14 amino acids. In germline, CDR1 is SEHNR, CDR2 FQNEAQ (reference sequence). V was clipped by 6 bases and J by 4 bases, with 15 bases between them. Here the CDR3 DNA reads TGTGCCAGCAGTCCCACGGGACTTAGAGAGACCCAGTACTTC. Protein sequence: CASSPTGLRETQYF.

As to this clone: One junction end disagrees with the germline gene, perhaps due to a read error. In the same sample, other DNA sequences code for this CDR3. The V call is TRBV18, the J call TRBJ2-1; 14 bases line up with TRBD2. The CDR3 runs 15 residues. Germline V CDR1 and CDR2: KGHSH, LQKENI. CDR3 protein: CASSSGTSGGNEQFF. CDR3 DNA: TGTGCCAGCTCTTCCGGGACTAGCGGGGGAAATGAGCAATTCTTC.

In this sample, this clone turned up once. The gene calls are TRBV7-6 and TRBJ1-2; D may be TRBD1 (5 bases). In germline, CDR1 is SGHVS, CDR2 FNYEAQ. CDR3 length: 13 residues. V was trimmed by 5 bases and J by 1 base, leaving 8 bases between them. CDR3 region: CASSGGDNYGYTF. The CDR3 nucleotides read TGTGCCAGCAGCGGGGGGGATAACTATGGCTACACCTTC.

This chain connects TRBV19 to TRBJ2-3, with 9 bases identical to TRBD1. Germline lookup yields CDR1 LNHDA and CDR2 SQIVND (reference sequence). The CDR3 sequence is 16 residues long. Trimming removed 6 bases from V and 3 bases from J; junction bases left unmatched: 10. The CDR3 DNA follows: TGTGCCAGTAGCCGAGGGACAGGGTCAGGGACAGATACGCAGTATTTT. Protein sequence: CASSRGTGSGTDTQYF.

The gene calls are TRBV25-1 and TRBJ2-1; 8 bases are a match to TRBD2. Germline CDR1 is MGHDK and CDR2 is SYGVNS. V lost 3 bases to trimming and J lost 8 bases; unmatched junction nucleotides: 9. The CDR3 runs to 15 residues. As DNA, the CDR3 is TGTGCCAGCAGTGACACTAGCGGCCTCTCTTATGAGCAGTTCTTC. Protein sequence: CASSDTSGLSYEQFF.

The rearrangement joins TRBV20-1 to TRBJ2-1, with 12 bases identical to TRBD2. From germline, CDR1 is DFQATT and CDR2 SNEGSKA (reference sequence). CDR3 length: 16 amino acids. Trimming removed 3 bases from V and 7 bases from J; junction bases left unmatched: 10. CDR3 in DNA: TGCAGTGCTAGTCACCCCCTAGCGGGGGGGTCGAATGAGCAGTTCTTC. It translates to CSASHPLAGGSNEQFF.

The rearrangement links TRBV5-6 to TRBJ1-1; tentative D call: TRBD1 (5 bases). V lost 0 bases and J lost 3, with 12 bases in between. The CDR3 runs 15 residues. Germline CDR1 and CDR2: SGHDT and YYEEEE. CDR3 nucleotide sequence: TGTGCCAGCAGCTTGGGGGGCCCCCGGGACACTGAAGCTTTCTTT. It translates to CASSLGGPRDTEAFF.

The chain links TRBV5-4 to TRBJ2-3; 9 bases are a match to TRBD2. This CDR3 is 15 amino acids long. Trimming at V came to 3 bases and at J to 2 bases, leaving 4 bases not matched to a gene. Germline-derived CDR1 and CDR2 are SGHNT and YYREEE (reference sequence). CDR3 amino acids: CASSWGGGATDTQYF. The CDR3 coding sequence is TGTGCCAGCAGCTGGGGCGGGGGGGCCACAGATACGCAGTATTTT. Variable domain in full (rest from reference TRBV5-4 and TRBJ2-3): ETGVTQSPTHLIKTRGQQVTLRCSSQSGHNTVSWYQQALGQGPQFIFQYYREEENGRGNFPPRFSGLQFPNYSSELNVNALELDDSALYLCASSWGGGATDTQYFGPGTRLTVL.

The CDR3 loop reads CASSRGGNEKLFF. The CDR3 DNA follows: TGTGCCAGCAGCCGTGGAGGAAATGAAAAACTGTTTTTT. The rearrangement links TRBV2 to TRBJ1-4; D not certain. The CDR3 runs 13 residues. V lost 6 bases and J lost 5, with 10 bases in between. Per germline, CDR1 SNHLY and CDR2 FYNNEI.

The rearrangement uses TRBV2 and TRBJ1-5; D ambiguous. CDR3 length: 15 residues. Per germline, CDR1 SNHLY and CDR2 FYNNEI. Between the trimmed V and J ends, which lost 4 bases and 4 bases, there was a span of 14 bases. CDR3 region: CASSALPPGNQPQHF. DNA of the CDR3: TGTGCCAGCAGTGCCCTCCCCCCGGGGAATCAGCCCCAGCATTTT.